This record covers a single TCR beta chain. In the source study's methods: By means of reference gene primer amplification, nucleated cell counts were estimated. Clones were read by immunoSEQ multiplex PCR, and TCRdb kept only the in-frame ones, dropping some. V, J and clone size are taken as reported in that table, and D and trimming were inferred from the DNA itself. The repertoire holds around 39,000 clones, with approximately 80% as singletons. The sample is drawn from a study of blood T cell repertoires in COVID-19. Study background: From the United States, Italy and Spain came samples of acute and convalescent COVID-19. Sample material is recorded as cDNA or gDNA derived from T cells, B-cell-depleted T cells, or PBMCs.

The material sequenced was peripheral blood. This sequence was found in a woman aged 70-85 years with acute or convalescent COVID-19.

This CDR3 reads CASSLAGGLYNEQFF. The CDR3, as DNA: TGTGCCAGCAGTCTAGCGGGGGGGCTCTACAATGAGCAGTTCTTC. V usage is TRBV6-6 and J usage is TRBJ2-1; TRBD2 matches 12 bases. V shed 5 bases, J shed 3 bases, and the junction held 2 bases outside the gene matches. Germline V gene data show CDR1 as MNHNY and CDR2 as SVGAGI (reference sequence). CDR3 length: 15 amino acids.